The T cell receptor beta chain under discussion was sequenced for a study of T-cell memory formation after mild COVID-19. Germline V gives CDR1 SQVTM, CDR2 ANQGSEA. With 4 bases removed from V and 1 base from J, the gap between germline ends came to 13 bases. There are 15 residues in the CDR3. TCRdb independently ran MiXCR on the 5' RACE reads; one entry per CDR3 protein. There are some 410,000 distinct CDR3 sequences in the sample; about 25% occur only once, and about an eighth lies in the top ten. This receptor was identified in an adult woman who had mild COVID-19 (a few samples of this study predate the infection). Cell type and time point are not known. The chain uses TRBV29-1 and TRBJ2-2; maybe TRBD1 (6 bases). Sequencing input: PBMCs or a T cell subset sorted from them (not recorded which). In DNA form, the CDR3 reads TGCAGCGTTGTGTCATGGACAGAGAACACCGGGGAGCTGTTTTTT. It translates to CSVVSWTENTGELFF.